This T cell receptor beta chain was recovered during a study of T cell repertoires in cytomegalovirus infection. Study-wide points: It was HLA-C-restricted CMV-specific TCR beta clonotypes that dominated the response ex vivo.

MiXCR was run by TCRdb on the reads, yielding one entry per CDR3 protein. The repertoire holds 35,000 to 55,000 distinct CDR3 sequences, with 20% as singletons. On this clonotype: The antigen remains unidentified.

The sample comprised PBMCs, sequenced either directly or after in vitro stimulation (not recorded which). The source is a human donor in good health (CMV status not recorded). Some clones in this sample may be carry-over from other donors' samples.

The CDR3 nucleotides read TGTGCCAGCAAGCTTACAGGGTATGGCTACACCTTC. The encoded protein is CASKLTGYGYTF. The chain uses TRBV6-8 and TRBJ1-2, with D possibly matching TRBD1 (6 bases). The V gene lost 7 bases and the J gene lost 5 bases, with 11 bases spanning the gap. Looked up from germline, CDR1 is MNHGY and CDR2 is SAAAGT. The CDR3 has 12 residues.